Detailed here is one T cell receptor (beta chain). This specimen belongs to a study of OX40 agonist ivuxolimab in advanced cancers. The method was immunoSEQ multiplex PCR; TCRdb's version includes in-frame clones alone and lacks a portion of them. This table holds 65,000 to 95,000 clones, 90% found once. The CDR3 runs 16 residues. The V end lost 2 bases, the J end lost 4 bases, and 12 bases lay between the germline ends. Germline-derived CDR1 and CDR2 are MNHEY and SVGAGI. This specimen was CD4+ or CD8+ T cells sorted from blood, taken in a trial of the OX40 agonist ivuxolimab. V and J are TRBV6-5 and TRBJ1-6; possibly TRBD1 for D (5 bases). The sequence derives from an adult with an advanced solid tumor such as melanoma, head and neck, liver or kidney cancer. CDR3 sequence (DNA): TGTGCCAGCAGTTACGGGGGGATTCCGTATAATTCACCCCTCCACTTT. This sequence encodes CASSYGGIPYNSPLHF.